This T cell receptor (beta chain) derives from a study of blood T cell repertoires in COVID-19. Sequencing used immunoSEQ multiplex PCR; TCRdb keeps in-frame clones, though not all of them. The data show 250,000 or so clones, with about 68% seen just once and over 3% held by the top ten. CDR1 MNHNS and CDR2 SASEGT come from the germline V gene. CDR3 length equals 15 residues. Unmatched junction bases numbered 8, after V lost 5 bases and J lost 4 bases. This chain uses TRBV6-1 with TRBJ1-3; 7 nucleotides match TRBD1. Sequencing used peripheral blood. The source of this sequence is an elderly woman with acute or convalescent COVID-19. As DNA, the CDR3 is TGTGCCAGCAGTCCCGAAGGGGGCACGGGAAACACCATATATTTT. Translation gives CASSPEGGTGNTIYF.